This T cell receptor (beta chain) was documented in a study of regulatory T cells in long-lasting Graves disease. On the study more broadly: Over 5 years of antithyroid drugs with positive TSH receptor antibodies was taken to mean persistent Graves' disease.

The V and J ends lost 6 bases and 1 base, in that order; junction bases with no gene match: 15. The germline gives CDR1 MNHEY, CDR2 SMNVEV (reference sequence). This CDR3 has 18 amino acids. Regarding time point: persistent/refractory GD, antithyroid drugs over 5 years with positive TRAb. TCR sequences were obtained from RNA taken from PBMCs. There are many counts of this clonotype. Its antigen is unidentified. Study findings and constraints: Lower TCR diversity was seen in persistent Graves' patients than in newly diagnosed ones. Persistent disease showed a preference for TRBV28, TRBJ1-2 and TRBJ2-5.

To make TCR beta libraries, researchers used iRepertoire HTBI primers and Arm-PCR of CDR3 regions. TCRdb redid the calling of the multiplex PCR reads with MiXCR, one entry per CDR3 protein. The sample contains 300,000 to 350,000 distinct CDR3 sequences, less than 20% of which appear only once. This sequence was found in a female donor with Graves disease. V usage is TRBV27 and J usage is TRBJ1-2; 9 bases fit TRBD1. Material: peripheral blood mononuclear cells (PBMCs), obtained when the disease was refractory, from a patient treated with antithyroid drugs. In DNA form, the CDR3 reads TGTGCCAGCAGGACCTCGCCGGGACAGGGCCATATTAACTATGGCTACACCTTC. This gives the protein CASRTSPGQGHINYGYTF.